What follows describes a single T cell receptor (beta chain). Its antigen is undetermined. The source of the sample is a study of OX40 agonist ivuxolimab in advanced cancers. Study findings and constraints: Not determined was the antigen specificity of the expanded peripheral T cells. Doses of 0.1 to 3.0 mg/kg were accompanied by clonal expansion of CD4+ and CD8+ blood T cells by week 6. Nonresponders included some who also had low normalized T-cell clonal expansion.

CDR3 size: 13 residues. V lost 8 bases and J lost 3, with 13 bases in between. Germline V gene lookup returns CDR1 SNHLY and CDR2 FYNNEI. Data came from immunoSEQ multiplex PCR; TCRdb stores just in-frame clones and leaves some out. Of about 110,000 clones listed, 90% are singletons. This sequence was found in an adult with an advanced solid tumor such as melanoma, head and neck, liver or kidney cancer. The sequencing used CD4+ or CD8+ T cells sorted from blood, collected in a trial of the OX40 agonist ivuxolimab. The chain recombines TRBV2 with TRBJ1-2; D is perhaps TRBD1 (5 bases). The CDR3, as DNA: TGTGCCAGCGTCTCAGGGTTGTACTATGGCTACACCTTC. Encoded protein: CASVSGLYYGYTF.